This paragraph reports one T cell receptor (beta chain). The antigen remains undetermined. The junction and the germline gene differ at one end; a read error may be behind it. With a constant-region primer, TCR beta cDNA was made from around 520 ng of total RNA. Nested multiplex PCR, run for three rounds with slightly modified ARM-PCR, yielded TCR beta libraries. The first two PCR rounds, roughly 10 cycles each, used TRBV1-TRBV30 forward primers and a C-beta reverse primer. One entry per CDR3 protein results from TCRdb running MiXCR on the multiplex PCR reads. The sample includes about 21,000 distinct CDR3 sequences, about three quarters of them seen just once. These data belong to a study of tumor-infiltrating lymphocytes in primary liver carcinoma. Across the study: The study reported T1-T3 N0M0 tumors spanning 4.2 to 10 cm.

The study, taken as a whole, reports: Tumor-adjacent and tumor-blood pairs displayed less overlap than did pairs of tumor regions. Blood fell significantly below tumors in its top-250-clone fraction (p = 0.039).

The germline V gene encodes CDR1 SGHAT and CDR2 FQDESV (reference sequence). CDR3 length: 16 amino acids. It was from roughly 20-30 mg of unsorted bulk tissue that RNA and DNA were co-extracted. The J gene is TRBJ2-2, the V gene TRBV11-1, with D possibly being TRBD2 (6 bases). The sequence came from a woman in her 30s with primary liver carcinoma and hepatitis B virus infection. The sample consisted of liver tumor tissue from sampling region 1. Sample subset: tumor region T1, superior pole. CDR3 sequence reads: CASSLVGGTNTGKLLF. The CDR3 region has the DNA TGTGCCAGCAGCTTAGTGGGGGGTACGAACACTGGGAAGCTGTTATTT.